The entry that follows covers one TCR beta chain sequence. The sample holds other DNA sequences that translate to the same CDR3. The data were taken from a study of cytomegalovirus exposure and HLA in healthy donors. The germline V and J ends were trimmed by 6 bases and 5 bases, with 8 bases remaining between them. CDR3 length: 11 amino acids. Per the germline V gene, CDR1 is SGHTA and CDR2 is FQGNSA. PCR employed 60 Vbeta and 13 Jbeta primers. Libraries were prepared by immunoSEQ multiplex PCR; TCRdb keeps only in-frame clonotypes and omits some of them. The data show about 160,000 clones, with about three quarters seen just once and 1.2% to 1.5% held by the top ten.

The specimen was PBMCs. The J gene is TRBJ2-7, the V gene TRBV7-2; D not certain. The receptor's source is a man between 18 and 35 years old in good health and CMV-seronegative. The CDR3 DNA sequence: TGTGCCAGCAGTCCCGGTAACGAGCAGTACTTC. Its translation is CASSPGNEQYF.